One sample yielded the 24 T cell receptor beta chains listed below, sequenced in a study of human T cells and chemical hapten exposure. Time point of the sample: patch test 2, 6 weeks after DPC sensitization. As to treatment: therapeutic diphenylcyclopropenone sensitization with weekly scalp DPC. TCRdb independently ran MiXCR on the RACE reads; one entry per CDR3 protein. The sample comprises approximately 84,000 distinct CDR3 sequences, 9.5% to 13% of which are singletons, and approximately 1.4% rests with the top ten. The input for sequencing was whole blood, taken in connection with sensitization to the hapten diphenylcyclopropenone (DPC). Receptor source: a man younger than 35 with alopecia areata. Some clones in this sample may be carry-over from other donors' samples.

Remarks on this clonotype: A much larger clone differs by one base, so this may be a read error. The chain combines TRBV7-3 with TRBJ1-1; 9 positions agree with TRBD1. This CDR3 is 14 amino acids long. Germline loops: CDR1 SGHTA, CDR2 FQGTGA. The CDR3 sequence: CASSGTGRNTDAFF. For the CDR3, the DNA is TGTGCCAGCAGCGGGACAGGGAGGAACACTGATGCTTTCTTT.

In its sample, this clonotype was seen many times. The chain links TRBV12-5 to TRBJ1-2; TRBD1 agrees at 7 bases. Trimming at V came to 3 bases and at J to 5 bases, leaving 3 bases not matched to a gene. From germline, CDR1 is LGHNT and CDR2 FRNRAP. CDR3 size: 13 residues. The CDR3 DNA reads TGTGCTAGTGGTTTCCCGACAGGGTATGGCTACACCTTC. Translated: CASGFPTGYGYTF.

The rearrangement joins TRBV9 to TRBJ1-6, with D possibly matching TRBD1 (5 bases). V gave up 4 bases and J gave up 11 bases, with 13 bases separating them. The CDR3 is made up of 13 amino acids. The germline gives CDR1 SGDLS, CDR2 YYNGEE. In DNA form, the CDR3 reads TGTGCCAGCAGCACATCGACAGCTGCACCCCTCCACTTT. Translated: CASSTSTAAPLHF.

This clonotype was counted ten times or more. The DNA for the CDR3 is TGTGCCTCAAAGTCCCAAAATTATGGCTACACCTTC. Residues: CASKSQNYGYTF. The V gene is TRBV27, the J gene TRBJ1-2; D call uncertain. This CDR3 has 12 amino acids. In germline, CDR1 is MNHEY, CDR2 SMNVEV (reference sequence). V shed 11 bases and J shed 5 bases, with 15 bases lying between them.

This chain connects TRBV7-6 to TRBJ2-2; 8 positions agree with TRBD2. The CDR3 consists of 15 residues. Germline CDR1 reads SGHVS; CDR2 reads FNYEAQ. V trimming: 6 bases; J trimming: 2 bases; junction bases outside the gene matches: 5. For the CDR3, the DNA is TGTGCCAGCAGGGCCGCGGGGGGAAACACCGGGGAGCTGTTTTTT. It yields the protein CASRAAGGNTGELFF.

This clonotype was counted ten times or more. The chain links TRBV7-6 to TRBJ2-3; possible D gene TRBD2, 6 bases. Trimming left V 2 bases short and J 5 bases short, with 20 bases between. The CDR3 spans 17 residues. Germline V gene lookup returns CDR1 SGHVS and CDR2 FNYEAQ. CDR3: CASSLTPGVREVDTQYF. The CDR3 DNA sequence: TGTGCCAGCAGCTTAACCCCCGGGGTCAGGGAGGTAGATACGCAGTATTTT. The variable domain in full, with the rest retrieved from reference TRBV7-6 and TRBJ2-3, is GAGVSQSPRYKVTKRGQDVALRCDPISGHVSLYWYRQALGQGPEFLTYFNYEAQQDKSGLPNDRFSAERPEGSISTLTIQRTEQRDSAMYRCASSLTPGVREVDTQYFGPGTRLTVL.

This rearrangement joins TRBV12-3 or TRBV12-4 to TRBJ1-4, with a possible D match to TRBD1 (5 bases). This CDR3 has 14 amino acids. V was trimmed by 6 bases and J by 10 bases, leaving 18 bases between them. The CDR3 spells CASSPGPSSGKLFF. The CDR3 DNA is TGTGCCAGCAGCCCGGGACCCTCCTCGGGAAAACTGTTTTTT.

This clonotype occurred a few times. This chain joins TRBV12-3 or TRBV12-4 and TRBJ2-1; TRBD2 might be the D (5 bases). CDR3 length: 15 amino acids. Trimming cost V 5 bases and J 0 bases, with 11 bases left between them. The CDR3 DNA reads as TGTGCCAGCAGTATGACCGGAGGCTCCTACAATGAGCAGTTCTTC. Its translation: CASSMTGGSYNEQFF.

This clonotype has a handful of counts. The J gene is TRBJ2-3, the V gene TRBV7-3; TRBD1 matches at 8 bases. CDR1 SGHTA and CDR2 FQGTGA come from the germline V gene. J gave up 6 bases and V 5 bases, and 16 bases lay outside the gene matches. The CDR3 is 17 amino acids. The CDR3 DNA sequence: TGTGCCAGCAGCCGGCCACAGGGGGGATTATTTGTGGATACGCAGTATTTT. This sequence encodes CASSRPQGGLFVDTQYF.

In its sample, this clonotype was seen a few times. This rearrangement joins TRBV3-1 to TRBJ2-1, with D maybe TRBD2 (5 bases). From germline, CDR1 is LGHDT and CDR2 YNNKEL (reference sequence). V lost 0 bases and J lost 15, with 12 bases in between. The CDR3 length is 12 residues. CDR3 DNA: TGTGCCAGCAGCCAAGATGATCGGGATTGGTTCTTC. This gives the protein CASSQDDRDWFF.

This clonotype was seen only a few times. The chain couples TRBV19 to TRBJ1-5, with D possibly being TRBD1 (6 bases). The ends were cut back, 1 base at V and 4 bases at J, with 14 bases in the middle. CDR1 LNHDA and CDR2 SQIVND come from the germline V gene (reference sequence). The CDR3 spans 16 residues. Here the CDR3 reads CASSIVFRTVNQPQHF. In nucleotides, the CDR3 is TGTGCCAGTAGTATAGTTTTCCGGACAGTTAATCAGCCCCAGCATTTT.

In DNA form, the CDR3 reads TGTGCCAGCAGCTTATCGGGCGGGTATTACGAGCAGTACGTC. Its translation: CASSLSGGYYEQYV. The rearrangement joins TRBV11-2 to TRBJ2-7; perhaps TRBD2 as D (5 bases). This CDR3 contains 14 residues. Trimming pared 2 bases from V and 4 bases from J, leaving 12 bases between. Germline CDR1 SGHAT, CDR2 FQNNGV.

The rearrangement joins TRBV4-3 to TRBJ2-5; a possible D gene is TRBD1 (7 bases). Trimming took off 0 bases at V and 2 bases at J, with 16 bases between the two ends. Germline V gene data show CDR1 as LGHNA and CDR2 as YSLEER. The CDR3 has 17 residues. The CDR3 bases are TGCGCCAGCAGCCAAGATATTGCAGGGGGGACTCAAGAGACCCAGTACTTC. This codes for CASSQDIAGGTQETQYF.

This clonotype was picked up a small number of times. V gene TRBV7-3 combines with J gene TRBJ2-5, with D maybe TRBD2 (5 bases). Germline V gene sequence: CDR1 SGHTA, CDR2 FQGTGA. The ends were cut back, 5 bases at V and 1 base at J, with 8 bases in the middle. The CDR3 covers 13 residues. The CDR3 here is CASSQRGQETQYF. DNA of the CDR3: TGTGCCAGCAGCCAACGGGGCCAAGAGACCCAGTACTTC.

Only a few counts were recorded for this clonotype. This sequence joins TRBV6-6 and TRBJ2-7; D may be TRBD2 (6 bases). From germline, CDR1 is MNHNY and CDR2 SVGAGI (reference sequence). Trimming removed 6 bases from V and 2 bases from J, with 14 bases in between. The length of the CDR3 is 14 residues. The chain's CDR3 is CASSWGVMTYEQYF. In nucleotides, the CDR3 is TGTGCCAGCAGCTGGGGGGTAATGACCTACGAGCAGTACTTC.

The V and J genes are TRBV7-9 and TRBJ1-2; 7 nucleotides line up with TRBD1. Germline V gene data show CDR1 as SEHNR and CDR2 as FQNEAQ (reference sequence). CDR3 length: 14 amino acids. Unmatched junction bases numbered 9, after V lost 5 bases and J lost 6 bases. CDR3 loop: CASSGRQGLNGYTF. The DNA for the CDR3 is TGTGCCAGCAGCGGAAGACAGGGATTAAATGGCTACACCTTC.

There are many counts of this clonotype. The chain joins TRBV6-5 to TRBJ1-1, with a weak D call TRBD1 (5 bases). Per the germline V gene, CDR1 is MNHEY and CDR2 is SVGAGI. V was shortened by 7 bases and J by 4 bases, with 19 bases between the two germline ends. This CDR3 comprises 15 residues. As DNA, the CDR3 is TGTGCCAGCACATTAACAACGGCGGGGGGCACTGAAGCTTTCTTT. Translated, it gives CASTLTTAGGTEAFF.

CDR3 nucleotide sequence: TGCGCCAGCAGCCAAGAGGTAGCGGCGTCCTACAATGAGCAGTTCTTC. Its translation: CASSQEVAASYNEQFF. The chain joins TRBV4-1 to TRBJ2-1; possible D gene TRBD2, 6 bases. With 0 bases removed from V and 1 base from J, the gap between germline ends came to 10 bases. CDR1 and CDR2 from the germline V gene are MGHRA and YSYEKL. The CDR3 covers 16 residues.

This clonotype occurred many times. The chain joins TRBV7-9 to TRBJ2-5, with D uncertain. This CDR3 spans 15 amino acids. The V and J ends lost 3 bases and 1 base respectively, with 12 bases between them. CDR1 is SEHNR and CDR2 is FQNEAQ in the germline V gene (reference sequence). Written as DNA, the CDR3 is TGTGCCAGCAGCTTTTTTGGACGCCTCCAAGAGACCCAGTACTTC. Translated: CASSFFGRLQETQYF.

The sample holds many counts of this clonotype. J is TRBJ2-3 and V is TRBV7-2, with D maybe TRBD1 (6 bases). CDR1 is SGHTA, CDR2 FQGNSA, per germline. V was trimmed by 5 bases and J by 1 base, leaving 13 bases between them. This CDR3 is 15 amino acids long. The CDR3 reads CASSPTGFGTDTQYF. CDR3 in DNA: TGTGCCAGCAGCCCAACAGGGTTTGGCACAGATACGCAGTATTTT.

In this sample, this clonotype turned up many times. This rearrangement joins TRBV7-9 to TRBJ1-2; D ambiguous. The CDR3 length is 16 residues. Trimming stripped 9 bases from V and 2 bases from J, with 22 bases between. From germline, CDR1 is SEHNR and CDR2 FQNEAQ (reference sequence). The CDR3 sequence: CASSLTLQAPNYGYTF. CDR3 DNA: TGTGCCAGTTCCCTCACGCTCCAGGCTCCCAACTATGGCTACACCTTC.

The table lists this clonotype with a few counts. The chain is built from TRBV24-1 and TRBJ2-2; D could derive from TRBD1 or TRBD2 (5 bases each). Germline assignment: CDR1 KGHDR and CDR2 SFDVKD. V was trimmed by 10 bases and J by 2 bases, leaving 13 bases between them. The CDR3 is 14 residues long. The CDR3 spells CATAGGQNTGELFF. DNA for the CDR3: TGTGCCACAGCCGGAGGACAAAACACCGGGGAGCTGTTTTTT.

The rearrangement links TRBV9 to TRBJ2-7; 9 nucleotides agree with TRBD2. The germline V gene has CDR1 SGDLS and CDR2 YYNGEE. The CDR3 is 15 amino acids. Trimming at V came to 0 bases and at J to 3 bases, leaving 4 bases not matched to a gene. The CDR3 protein is CASSVGSGGYYEQYF. CDR3 nucleotide sequence: TGTGCCAGCAGCGTAGGTAGCGGGGGATACTACGAGCAGTACTTC. The full variable domain, rest sourced from reference TRBV9 and TRBJ2-7, is DSGVTQTPKHLITATGQRVTLRCSPRSGDLSVYWYQQSLDQGLQFLIQYYNGEERAKGNILERFSAQQFPDLHSELNLSSLELGDSALYFCASSVGSGGYYEQYFGPGTRLTVT.

This clonotype was seen many times. V and J are TRBV4-1 and TRBJ2-1; D is ambiguous. Germline V gives CDR1 MGHRA, CDR2 YSYEKL. The CDR3 spans 13 residues. V lost 1 base and J lost 10, with 11 bases in between. The CDR3 DNA reads TGCGCCAGCAGCCAAGTACCAGACATCGAGCAGTTCTTC. Translated: CASSQVPDIEQFF.